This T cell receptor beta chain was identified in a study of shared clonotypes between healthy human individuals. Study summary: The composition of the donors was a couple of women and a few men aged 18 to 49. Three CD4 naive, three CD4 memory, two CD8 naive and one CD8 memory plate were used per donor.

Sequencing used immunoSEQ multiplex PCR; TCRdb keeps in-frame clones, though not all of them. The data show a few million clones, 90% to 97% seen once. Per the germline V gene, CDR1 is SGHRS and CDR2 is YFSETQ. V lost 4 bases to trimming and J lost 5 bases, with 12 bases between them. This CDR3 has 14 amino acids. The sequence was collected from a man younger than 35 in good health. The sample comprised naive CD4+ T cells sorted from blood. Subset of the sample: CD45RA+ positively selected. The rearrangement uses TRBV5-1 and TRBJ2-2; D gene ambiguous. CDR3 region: CASSPKTETGELFF. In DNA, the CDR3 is TGCGCCAGCAGCCCGAAGACGGAAACCGGGGAGCTGTTTTTT.